This T cell receptor beta chain originates from a study of blood T cell repertoires in COVID-19. Produced via immunoSEQ multiplex PCR; TCRdb's table is partial and in-frame only. The sample yields hundreds of thousands of clones, approximately 85% seen once. The V and J ends lost 4 bases and 6 bases respectively, with 16 bases between them. The CDR3 covers 15 residues. The germline gives CDR1 SGHTA, CDR2 FQGNSA. The TCR was taken from a woman aged 55-70 years with active or convalescent COVID-19. The chain employs TRBV7-2 and TRBJ1-5; D is possibly TRBD1 (6 bases). Sequencing was done on a sample of peripheral blood. CDR3 sequence: CASSSTRGAGQPQHF. The CDR3, as DNA: TGTGCCAGCAGCTCAACGCGGGGGGCGGGTCAGCCCCAGCATTTT.